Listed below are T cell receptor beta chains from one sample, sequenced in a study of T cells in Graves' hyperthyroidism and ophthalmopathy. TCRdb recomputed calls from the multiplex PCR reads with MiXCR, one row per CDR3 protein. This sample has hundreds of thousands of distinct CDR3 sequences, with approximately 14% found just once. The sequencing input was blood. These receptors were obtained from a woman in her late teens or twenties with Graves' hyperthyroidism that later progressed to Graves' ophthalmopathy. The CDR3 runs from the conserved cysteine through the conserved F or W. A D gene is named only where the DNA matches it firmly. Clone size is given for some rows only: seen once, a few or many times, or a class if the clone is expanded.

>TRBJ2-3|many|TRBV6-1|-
CASRENGRGDQDTQYF
TGTGCCAGCAGGGAAAATGGCAGGGGCGATCAGGATACGCAGTATTTT
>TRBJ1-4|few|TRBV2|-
CASRARINEKLFF
TGTGCCAGCAGAGCAAGGATAAATGAAAAACTGTTTTTT
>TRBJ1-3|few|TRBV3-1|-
CASSQRGGPPGNTIYF
TGTGCCAGCAGCCAACGTGGCGGGCCCCCTGGAAACACCATATATTTT
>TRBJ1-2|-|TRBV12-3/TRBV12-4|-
CASKLQPQGNYGYTF
TGTGCCAGCAAACTCCAGCCCCAGGGAAACTATGGCTACACCTTC
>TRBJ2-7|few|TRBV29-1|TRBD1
CSVAGTGGGEQYF
TGCAGCGTTGCCGGGACAGGGGGCGGCGAGCAGTACTTC
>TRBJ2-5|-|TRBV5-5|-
CASSLAVASGSQRIYF
-
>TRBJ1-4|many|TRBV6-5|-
CASSYSATNEKLFF
TGTGCCAGCAGTTACTCAGCAACTAATGAAAAACTGTTTTTT
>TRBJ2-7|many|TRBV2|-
CASSERTVGSYEQYF
TGTGCCAGCAGTGAAAGGACAGTCGGCTCCTACGAGCAGTACTTC
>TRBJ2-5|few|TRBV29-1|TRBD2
CIWTSGPKLQETQYF
TGCATCTGGACTAGCGGCCCTAAGCTACAAGAGACCCAGTACTTC
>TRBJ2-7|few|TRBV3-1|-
CASRNPGYHEQYF
TGTGCCAGCAGAAATCCCGGGTACCACGAGCAGTACTTC
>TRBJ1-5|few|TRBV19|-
CASSIGQGLLQPQHF
TGTGCCAGTAGTATTGGGCAGGGGCTACTTCAGCCCCAGCATTTT
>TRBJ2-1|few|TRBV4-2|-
CASSQSGGPSNEQFF
TGTGCCAGCAGCCAATCCGGAGGGCCCAGTAATGAGCAGTTCTTC
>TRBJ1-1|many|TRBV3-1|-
CASSQVGGAEAFF
TGTGCCAGCAGCCAAGTGGGCGGGGCTGAAGCTTTCTTT
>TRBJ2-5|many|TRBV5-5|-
CASSLPGGGGTTQYF
TGTGCCAGCAGCTTACCGGGGGGCGGAGGCACAACCCAGTACTTC
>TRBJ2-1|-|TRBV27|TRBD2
CASSSRGTSGRGAYNEQFF
TGTGCCAGCAGTTCAAGGGGGACTAGCGGGAGAGGGGCTTACAATGAGCAGTTCTTC
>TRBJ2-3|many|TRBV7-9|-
CASTRYEGVDTQYF
TGTGCCAGCACCCGTTACGAAGGGGTAGATACGCAGTATTTT
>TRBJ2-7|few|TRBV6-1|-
CASNYTGSGDEQYF
TGTGCCAGCAATTATACAGGGTCCGGGGACGAGCAGTACTTC
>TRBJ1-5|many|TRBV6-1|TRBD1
CASSMRDRARNQPQHF
TGTGCCAGCAGTATGAGGGACAGGGCTCGCAATCAGCCCCAGCATTTT
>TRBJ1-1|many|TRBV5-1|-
CASSLEWEGAEAFF
TGCGCCAGCAGCTTGGAGTGGGAAGGGGCTGAAGCTTTCTTT
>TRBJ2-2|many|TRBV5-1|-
CASSAGLGTGELFF
TGCGCCAGCAGCGCGGGACTCGGGACGGGGGAGCTGTTTTTT
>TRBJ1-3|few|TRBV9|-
CASSVEGGDGNTIYF
TGTGCCAGCAGCGTAGAGGGGGGGGACGGAAACACCATATATTTT
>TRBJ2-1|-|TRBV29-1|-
CSVETPGASYNEQFF
TGCAGCGTTGAAACCCCCGGGGCCTCCTACAATGAGCAGTTCTTC
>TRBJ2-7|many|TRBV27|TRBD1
CASSWTGNNEQYF
TGTGCCAGCAGTTGGACAGGGAACAACGAGCAGTACTTC
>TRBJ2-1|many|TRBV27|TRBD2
CASSSGLAATYNEQFF
TGTGCCAGCAGTTCGGGACTAGCGGCTACCTACAATGAGCAGTTCTTC
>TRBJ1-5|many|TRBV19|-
CASSSRIRSGGASNQPQHF
TGTGCCAGTAGCTCCAGGATTCGCAGTGGAGGGGCTAGCAATCAGCCCCAGCATTTT
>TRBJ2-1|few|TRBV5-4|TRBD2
CASTGRGRGYNEQFF
TGTGCCAGCACCGGCCGGGGGAGGGGCTACAATGAGCAGTTCTTC
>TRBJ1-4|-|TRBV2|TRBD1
CASRGDSGGKLFF
TGTGCCAGCAGAGGGGACAGCGGGGGAAAACTGTTTTTT
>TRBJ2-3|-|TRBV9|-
CASSAARSTDTQYF
TGTGCCAGCAGCGCCGCCCGGTCGACAGATACGCAGTATTTT
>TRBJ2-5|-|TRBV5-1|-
CASSLQGSETQYF
TGCGCCAGCAGCTTGCAGGGGAGCGAGACCCAGTACTTC
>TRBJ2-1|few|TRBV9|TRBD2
CASRRGLAGTGSYNEQFF
TGTGCCAGCCGCCGGGGACTAGCGGGAACTGGCTCCTACAATGAGCAGTTCTTC
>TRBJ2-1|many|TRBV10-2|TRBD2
CASSLLAGYSYNEQFF
TGCGCCAGTTCCCTTCTAGCGGGTTATTCCTACAATGAGCAGTTCTTC
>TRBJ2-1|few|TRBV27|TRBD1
CASGTARGNEQFF
TGTGCCAGCGGGACAGCCAGAGGCAATGAGCAGTTCTTC
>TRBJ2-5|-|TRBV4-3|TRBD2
CASSLGLAVRGTQYF
TGCGCCAGCAGCCTCGGACTAGCGGTCAGGGGGACCCAGTACTTC
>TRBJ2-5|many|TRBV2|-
CASSDGQGNPETQYF
TGTGCCAGCAGTGATGGGCAGGGAAATCCAGAGACCCAGTACTTC
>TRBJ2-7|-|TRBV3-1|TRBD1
CASSQDYGTGNEQYF
TGTGCCAGCAGCCAAGATTACGGGACAGGTAACGAGCAGTACTTC
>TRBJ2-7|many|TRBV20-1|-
CSARDSGGPYEQYF
TGCAGTGCTAGAGATAGTGGAGGACCCTACGAGCAGTACTTC
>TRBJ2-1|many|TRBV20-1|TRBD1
CSAFRQGWNEQFF
TGCAGTGCGTTTAGACAGGGATGGAATGAGCAGTTCTTC
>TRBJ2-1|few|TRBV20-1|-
CSARVWGRVEQFF
TGCAGTGCTAGGGTATGGGGCCGGGTTGAGCAGTTCTTC
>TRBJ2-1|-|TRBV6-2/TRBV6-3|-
CASSYSRAESKNEQFF
TGTGCCAGCAGTTACTCGAGGGCGGAGTCTAAAAATGAGCAGTTCTTC
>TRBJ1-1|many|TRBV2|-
CASGGPEAFF
TGTGCCAGCGGGGGGCCGGAAGCTTTCTTT
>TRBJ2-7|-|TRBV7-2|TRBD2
CASSRTSDEQYF
TGTGCCAGCAGCAGGACTAGCGACGAGCAGTACTTC
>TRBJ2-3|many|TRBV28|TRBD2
CASSLPPRTSGATDTQYF
TGTGCCAGCAGTTTGCCCCCTCGGACTAGCGGGGCCACAGATACGCAGTATTTT